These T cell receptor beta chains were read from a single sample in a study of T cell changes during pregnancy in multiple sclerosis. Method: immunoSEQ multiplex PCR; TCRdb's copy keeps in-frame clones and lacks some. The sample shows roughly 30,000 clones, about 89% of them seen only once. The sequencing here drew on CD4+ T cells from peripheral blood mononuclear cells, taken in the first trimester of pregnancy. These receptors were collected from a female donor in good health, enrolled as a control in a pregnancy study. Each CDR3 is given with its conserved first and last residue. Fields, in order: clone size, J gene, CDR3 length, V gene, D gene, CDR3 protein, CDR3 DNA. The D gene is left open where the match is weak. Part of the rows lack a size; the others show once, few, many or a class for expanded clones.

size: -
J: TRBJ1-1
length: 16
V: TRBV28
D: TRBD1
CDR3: CASSLVTGGWYTEAFF
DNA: TGTGCCAGCAGTTTAGTGACAGGGGGCTGGTACACTGAAGCTTTCTTT

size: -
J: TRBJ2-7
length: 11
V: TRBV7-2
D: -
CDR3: CASSLVYEQYF
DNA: TGTGCCAGCAGCTTAGTATACGAGCAGTACTTC

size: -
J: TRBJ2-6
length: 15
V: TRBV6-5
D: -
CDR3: CASKDSRSGANVLTF
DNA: TGTGCCAGCAAAGACAGCCGCTCTGGGGCCAACGTCCTGACTTTC

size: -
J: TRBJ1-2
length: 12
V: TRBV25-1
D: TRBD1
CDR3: CASMGQGGGYTF
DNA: TGTGCCAGCATGGGACAGGGTGGCGGCTACACCTTC

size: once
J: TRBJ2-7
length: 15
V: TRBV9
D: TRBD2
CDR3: CASSEGAGGYHEQYF
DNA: TGTGCCAGCAGCGAAGGAGCGGGAGGGTACCACGAGCAGTACTTC

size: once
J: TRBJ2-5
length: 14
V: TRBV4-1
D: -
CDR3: CASSQGENQETQYF
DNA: TGCGCCAGCAGCCAAGGAGAGAACCAAGAGACCCAGTACTTC

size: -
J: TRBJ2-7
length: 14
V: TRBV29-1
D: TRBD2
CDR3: CSDSGTSGRYEQYF
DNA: TGCAGCGATTCCGGGACTAGCGGGAGATACGAGCAGTACTTC

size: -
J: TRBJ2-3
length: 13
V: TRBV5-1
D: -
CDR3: CASSFGGADTQYF
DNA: TGCGCCAGCAGCTTTGGCGGGGCAGATACGCAGTATTTT

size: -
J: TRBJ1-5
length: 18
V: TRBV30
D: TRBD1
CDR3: CAWSDNRFGTDRNQPQHF
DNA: TGTGCCTGGAGTGACAACCGTTTTGGGACAGACAGAAATCAGCCCCAGCATTTT

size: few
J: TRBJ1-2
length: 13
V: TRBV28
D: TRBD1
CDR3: CASVTGRSHGYTF
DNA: TGTGCCAGCGTGACAGGGCGCAGCCATGGCTACACCTTC

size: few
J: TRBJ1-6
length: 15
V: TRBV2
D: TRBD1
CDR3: CASSGGQGVNSPLHF
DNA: TGTGCCAGCAGTGGGGGACAGGGGGTGAATTCACCCCTCCACTTT

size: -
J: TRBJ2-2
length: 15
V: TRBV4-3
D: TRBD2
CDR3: CASSSGLANTGELFF
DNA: TGCGCCAGCAGCTCCGGACTAGCAAACACCGGGGAGCTGTTTTTT

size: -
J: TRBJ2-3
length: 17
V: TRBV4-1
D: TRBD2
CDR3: CASSQVVSREVTDTQYF
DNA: TGCGCCAGCAGCCAAGTTGTGTCGCGGGAGGTAACAGATACGCAGTATTTT

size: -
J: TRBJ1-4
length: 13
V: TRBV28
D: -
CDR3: CAVRGSGNEKLFF
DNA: TGTGCCGTCAGGGGTTCAGGGAATGAAAAACTGTTTTTT

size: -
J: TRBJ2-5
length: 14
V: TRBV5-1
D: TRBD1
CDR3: CASSPGTGIETQYF
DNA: TGCGCCAGCAGCCCTGGGACAGGGATAGAGACCCAGTACTTC

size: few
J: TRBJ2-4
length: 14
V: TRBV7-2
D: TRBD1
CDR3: CASSPGGGLDIQYF
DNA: TGTGCCAGCAGCCCAGGGGGCGGTCTAGACATTCAGTACTTC

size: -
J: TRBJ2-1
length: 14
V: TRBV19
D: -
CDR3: CASKRSVFYNEQFF
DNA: TGTGCCAGTAAACGGTCGGTTTTTTACAATGAGCAGTTCTTC

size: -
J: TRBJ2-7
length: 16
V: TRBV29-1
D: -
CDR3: CSVSAKKGLDPYEQYF
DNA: TGCAGCGTTTCGGCAAAAAAGGGACTGGATCCCTACGAGCAGTACTTC

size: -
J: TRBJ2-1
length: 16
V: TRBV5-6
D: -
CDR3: CASSLVQGQGYNEQFF
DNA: TGTGCCAGCAGCTTGGTTCAGGGGCAGGGTTACAATGAGCAGTTCTTC

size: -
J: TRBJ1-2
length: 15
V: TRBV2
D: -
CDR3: CASSQGPTFNYGYTF
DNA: TGTGCCAGCAGTCAGGGGCCCACCTTTAACTATGGCTACACCTTC

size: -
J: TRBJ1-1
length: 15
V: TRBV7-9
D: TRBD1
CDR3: CASSEGGRGRTEAFF
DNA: TGTGCCAGCAGCGAAGGGGGCCGGGGAAGGACTGAAGCTTTCTTT

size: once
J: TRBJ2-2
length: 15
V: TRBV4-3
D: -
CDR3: CASSRKVGDTGELFF
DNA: TGCGCCAGCAGCCGGAAGGTGGGAGACACCGGGGAGCTGTTTTTT

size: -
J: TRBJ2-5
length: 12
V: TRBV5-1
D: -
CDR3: CASSLVSETQYF
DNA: TGCGCCAGCAGCTTGGTCTCGGAGACCCAGTACTTC

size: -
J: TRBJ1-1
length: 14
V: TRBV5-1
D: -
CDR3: CASSLGQVNTEAFF
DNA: TGCGCCAGCAGCTTGGGACAGGTTAACACTGAAGCTTTCTTT

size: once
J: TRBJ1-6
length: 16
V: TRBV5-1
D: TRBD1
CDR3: CASSLEADRGNSPLHF
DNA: TGCGCCAGCAGCTTGGAAGCCGACAGGGGGAATTCACCCCTCCACTTT

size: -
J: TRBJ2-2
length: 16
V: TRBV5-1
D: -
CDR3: CASSLQTNMNTGELFF
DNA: TGCGCCAGCAGCTTGCAAACCAACATGAACACCGGGGAGCTGTTTTTT

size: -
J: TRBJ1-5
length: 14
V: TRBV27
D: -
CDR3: CASSSQGPGQPQHF
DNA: TGTGCCAGCAGTTCGCAGGGGCCGGGTCAGCCCCAGCATTTT

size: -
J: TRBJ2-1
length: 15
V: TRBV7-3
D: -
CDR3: CASSLELSSYNEQFF
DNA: TGTGCCAGCAGCTTAGAGCTAAGCTCCTACAATGAGCAGTTCTTC

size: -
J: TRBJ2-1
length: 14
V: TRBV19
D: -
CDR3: CASTQVGDRNEQFF
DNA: TGTGCCAGTACTCAGGTGGGCGATCGGAATGAGCAGTTCTTC

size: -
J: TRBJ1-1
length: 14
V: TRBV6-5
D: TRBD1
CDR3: CASRDRASDTEAFF
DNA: TGTGCCAGCAGAGACAGGGCTTCGGACACTGAAGCTTTCTTT

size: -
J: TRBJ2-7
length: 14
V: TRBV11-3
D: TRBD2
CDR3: CASSATGTTNEQYF
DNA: TGTGCCAGCAGCGCGACCGGGACTACCAACGAGCAGTACTTC

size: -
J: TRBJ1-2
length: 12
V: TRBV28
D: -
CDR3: CASRGDYGGYTF
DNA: TGTGCCAGCAGGGGGGACTACGGTGGCTACACCTTC

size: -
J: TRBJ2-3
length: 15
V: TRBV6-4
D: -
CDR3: CASSDGGRSTDTQYF
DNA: TGTGCCAGCAGTGATGGGGGCAGAAGCACAGATACGCAGTATTTT

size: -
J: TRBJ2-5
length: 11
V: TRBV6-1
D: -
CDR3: CASSASETQYF
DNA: TGTGCCAGCAGTGCCTCAGAGACCCAGTACTTC

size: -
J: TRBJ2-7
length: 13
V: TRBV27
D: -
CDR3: CASSLRINYEQYF
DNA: TGTGCCAGCAGTCTCAGGATAAACTACGAGCAGTACTTC

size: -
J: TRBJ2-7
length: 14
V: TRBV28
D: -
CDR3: CASSLEAGEYEQYF
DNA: TGTGCCAGCAGTTTAGAGGCAGGGGAGTACGAGCAGTACTTC

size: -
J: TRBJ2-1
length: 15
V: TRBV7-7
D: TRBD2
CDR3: CASSLGSGGSNEQFF
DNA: TGTGCCAGCAGCTTGGGAAGCGGGGGGTCCAATGAGCAGTTCTTC

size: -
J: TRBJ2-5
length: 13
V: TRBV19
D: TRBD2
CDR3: CASSMGRAETQYF
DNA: TGTGCCAGTAGTATGGGGAGGGCGGAGACCCAGTACTTC

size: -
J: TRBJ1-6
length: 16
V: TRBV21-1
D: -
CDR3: CASSKARDRGGSPLHF
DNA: TGTGCCAGCAGCAAAGCTCGGGACAGGGGCGGTTCACCCCTCCACTTT

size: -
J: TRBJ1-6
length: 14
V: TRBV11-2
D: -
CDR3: CASSLSDIGSPLHF
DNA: TGTGCCAGCAGCTTATCAGACATTGGTTCACCCCTCCACTTT

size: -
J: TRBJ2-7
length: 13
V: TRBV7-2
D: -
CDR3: CASSYGLTYEQYF
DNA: TGTGCCAGCAGCTATGGGCTAACCTACGAGCAGTACTTC

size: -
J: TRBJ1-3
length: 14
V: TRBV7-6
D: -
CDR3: CASSLEGSGNTIYF
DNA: TGTGCCAGCAGCTTGGAGGGCTCTGGAAACACCATATATTTT

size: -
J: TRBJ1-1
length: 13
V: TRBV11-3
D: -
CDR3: CASSLGENTEAFF
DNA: TGTGCCAGCAGCTTAGGCGAGAACACTGAAGCTTTCTTT

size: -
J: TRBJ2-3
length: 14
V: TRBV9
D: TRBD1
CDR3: CASSVGQGGYTQYF
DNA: TGTGCCAGCAGCGTGGGACAGGGGGGCTATACGCAGTATTTT

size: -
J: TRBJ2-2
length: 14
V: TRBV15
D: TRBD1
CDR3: CATSRDYRGGELFF
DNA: TGTGCCACCAGCAGAGATTACAGGGGTGGGGAGCTGTTTTTT